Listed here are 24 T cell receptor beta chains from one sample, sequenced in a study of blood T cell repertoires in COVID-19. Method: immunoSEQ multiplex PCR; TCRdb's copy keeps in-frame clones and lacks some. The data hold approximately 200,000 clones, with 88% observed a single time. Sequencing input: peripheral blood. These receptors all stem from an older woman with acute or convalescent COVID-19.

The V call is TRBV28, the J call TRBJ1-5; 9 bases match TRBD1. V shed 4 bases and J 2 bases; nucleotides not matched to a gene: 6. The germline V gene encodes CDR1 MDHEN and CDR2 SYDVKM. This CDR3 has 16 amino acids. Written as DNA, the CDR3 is TGTGCCAGCAGTTCCACAGGGGGCGACGGCAATCAGCCCCAGCATTTT. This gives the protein CASSSTGGDGNQPQHF.

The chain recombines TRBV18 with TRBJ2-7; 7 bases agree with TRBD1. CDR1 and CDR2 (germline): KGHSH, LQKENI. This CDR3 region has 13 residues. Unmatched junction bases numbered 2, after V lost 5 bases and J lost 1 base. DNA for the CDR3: TGTGCCAGCTCAGGGGGACAGTCCTACGAGCAGTACTTC. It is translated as CASSGGQSYEQYF.

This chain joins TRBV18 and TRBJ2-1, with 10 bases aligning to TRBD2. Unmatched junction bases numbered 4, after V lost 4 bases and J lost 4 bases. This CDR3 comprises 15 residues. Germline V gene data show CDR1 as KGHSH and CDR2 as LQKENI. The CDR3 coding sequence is TGTGCCAGCTCACAAAGCGGGGGGGTGTACAATGAGCAGTTCTTC. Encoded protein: CASSQSGGVYNEQFF.

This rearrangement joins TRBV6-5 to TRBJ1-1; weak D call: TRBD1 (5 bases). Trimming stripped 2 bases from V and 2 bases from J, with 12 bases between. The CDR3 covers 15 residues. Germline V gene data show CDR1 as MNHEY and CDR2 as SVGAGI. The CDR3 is CASSYGQGQNTEAFF. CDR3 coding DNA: TGTGCCAGCAGTTACGGGCAGGGCCAAAACACTGAAGCTTTCTTT.

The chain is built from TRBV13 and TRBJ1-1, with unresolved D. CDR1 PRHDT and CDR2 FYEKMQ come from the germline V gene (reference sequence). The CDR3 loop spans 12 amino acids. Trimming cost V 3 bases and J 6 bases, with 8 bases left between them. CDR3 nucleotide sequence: TGTGCCAGCAGCTTCTTAGATCCTGAAGCTTTCTTT. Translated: CASSFLDPEAFF.

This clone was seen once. The DNA of the CDR3 is TGTGCCTGGAGTGTACTTGCAGGGGGCAATGAGCAGTTCTTC. It codes for CAWSVLAGGNEQFF. J is TRBJ2-1 and V is TRBV30; 7 bases are shared with TRBD1. The CDR3 runs 14 residues. CDR1 and CDR2 (germline): GTSNPN, SVGIG (reference sequence). The junction had 5 bases not matched to a gene; V was cut back by 0 bases and J by 6 bases.

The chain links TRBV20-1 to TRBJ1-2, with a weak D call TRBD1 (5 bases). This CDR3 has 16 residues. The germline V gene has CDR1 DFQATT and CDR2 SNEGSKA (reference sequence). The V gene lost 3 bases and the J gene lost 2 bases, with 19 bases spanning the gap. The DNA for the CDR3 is TGCAGTGCTAGTCCTAGGTTAACAGGTAGCAACTATGGCTACACCTTC. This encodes CSASPRLTGSNYGYTF.

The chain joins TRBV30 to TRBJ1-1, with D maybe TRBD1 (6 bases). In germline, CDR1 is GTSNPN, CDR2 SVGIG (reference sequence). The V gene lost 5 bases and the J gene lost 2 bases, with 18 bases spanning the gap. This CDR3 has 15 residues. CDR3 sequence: CAWSAGVGPNTEAFF. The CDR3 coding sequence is TGTGCCTGGTCGGCAGGGGTCGGACCAAACACTGAAGCTTTCTTT.

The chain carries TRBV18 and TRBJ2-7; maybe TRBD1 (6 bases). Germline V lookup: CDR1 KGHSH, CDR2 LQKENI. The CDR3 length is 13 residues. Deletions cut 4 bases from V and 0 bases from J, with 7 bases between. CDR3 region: CASSRDNSYEQYF. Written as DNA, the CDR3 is TGTGCCAGCTCACGGGACAACTCCTACGAGCAGTACTTC.

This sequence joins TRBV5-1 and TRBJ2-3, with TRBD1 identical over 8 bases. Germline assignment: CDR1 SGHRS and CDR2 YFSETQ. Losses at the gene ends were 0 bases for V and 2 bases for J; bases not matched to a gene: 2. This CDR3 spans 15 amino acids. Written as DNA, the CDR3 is TGCGCCAGCAGCTTGGTGACAGGGGTCACAGATACGCAGTATTTT. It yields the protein CASSLVTGVTDTQYF.

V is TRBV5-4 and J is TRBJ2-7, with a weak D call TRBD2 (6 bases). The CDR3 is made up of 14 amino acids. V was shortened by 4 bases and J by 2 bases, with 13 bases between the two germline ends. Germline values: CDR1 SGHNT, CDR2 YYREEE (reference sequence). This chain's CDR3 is CASSIGTGAYEQYF. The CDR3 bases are TGTGCCAGCAGCATCGGGACTGGCGCCTACGAGCAGTACTTC.

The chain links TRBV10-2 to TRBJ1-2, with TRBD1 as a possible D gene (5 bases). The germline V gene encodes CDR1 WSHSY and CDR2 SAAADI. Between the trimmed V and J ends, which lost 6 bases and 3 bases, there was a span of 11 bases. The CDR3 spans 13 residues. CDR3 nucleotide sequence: TGCGCCAGCAGCACAGGTCCGGACTATGGCTACACCTTC. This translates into CASSTGPDYGYTF.

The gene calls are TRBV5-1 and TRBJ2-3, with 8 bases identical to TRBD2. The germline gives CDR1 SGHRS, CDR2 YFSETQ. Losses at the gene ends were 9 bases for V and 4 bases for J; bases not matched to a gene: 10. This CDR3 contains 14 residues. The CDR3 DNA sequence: TGCGCCACCCGGGGGGGCGGGGGGCCAGATACGCAGTATTTT. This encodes CATRGGGGPDTQYF.

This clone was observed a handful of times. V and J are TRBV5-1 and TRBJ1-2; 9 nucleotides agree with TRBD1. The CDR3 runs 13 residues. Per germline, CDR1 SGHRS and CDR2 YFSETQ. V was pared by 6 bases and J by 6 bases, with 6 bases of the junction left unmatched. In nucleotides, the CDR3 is TGCGCCAGCAAGATGACAGGGGGAAATGGCTACACCTTC. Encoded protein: CASKMTGGNGYTF.

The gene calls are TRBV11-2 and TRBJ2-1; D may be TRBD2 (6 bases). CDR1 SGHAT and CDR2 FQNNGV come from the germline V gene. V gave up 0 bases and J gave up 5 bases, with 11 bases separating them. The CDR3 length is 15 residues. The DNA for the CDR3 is TGTGCCAGCAGCTTAGAAAGTGGGACTCACAATGAGCAGTTCTTC. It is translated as CASSLESGTHNEQFF.

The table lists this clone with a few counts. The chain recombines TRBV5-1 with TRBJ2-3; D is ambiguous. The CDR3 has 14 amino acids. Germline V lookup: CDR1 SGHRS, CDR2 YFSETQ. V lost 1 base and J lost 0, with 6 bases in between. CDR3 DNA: TGCGCCAGCAGCTTGACTGCTAGCACAGATACGCAGTATTTT. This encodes CASSLTASTDTQYF.

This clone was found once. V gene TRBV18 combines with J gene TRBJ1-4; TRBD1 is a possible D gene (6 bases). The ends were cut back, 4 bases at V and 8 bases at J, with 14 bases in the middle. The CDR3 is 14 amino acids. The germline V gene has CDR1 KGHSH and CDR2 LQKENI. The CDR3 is CASSRGVGAEKLFF. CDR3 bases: TGTGCCAGCTCACGTGGAGTGGGGGCAGAAAAACTGTTTTTT.

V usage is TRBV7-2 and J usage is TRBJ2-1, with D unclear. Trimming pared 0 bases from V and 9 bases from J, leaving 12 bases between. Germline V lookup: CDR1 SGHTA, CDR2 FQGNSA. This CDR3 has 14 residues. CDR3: CASSLASRSSEQFF. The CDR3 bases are TGTGCCAGCAGCTTAGCATCACGGAGTAGTGAGCAGTTCTTC.

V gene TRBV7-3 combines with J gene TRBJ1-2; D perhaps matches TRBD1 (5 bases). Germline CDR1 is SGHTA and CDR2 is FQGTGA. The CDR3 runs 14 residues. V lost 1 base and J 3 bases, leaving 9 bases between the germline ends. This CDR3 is CASSLKGQDYGYTF. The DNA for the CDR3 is TGTGCCAGCAGCTTAAAGGGGCAGGACTATGGCTACACCTTC.

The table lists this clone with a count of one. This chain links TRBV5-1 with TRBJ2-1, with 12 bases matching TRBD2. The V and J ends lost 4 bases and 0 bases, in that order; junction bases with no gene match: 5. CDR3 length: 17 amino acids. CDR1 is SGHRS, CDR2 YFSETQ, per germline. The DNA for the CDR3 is TGCGCCAGCAGCCAACTAGCGGGGGGAAGCTCCTACAATGAGCAGTTCTTC. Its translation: CASSQLAGGSSYNEQFF.

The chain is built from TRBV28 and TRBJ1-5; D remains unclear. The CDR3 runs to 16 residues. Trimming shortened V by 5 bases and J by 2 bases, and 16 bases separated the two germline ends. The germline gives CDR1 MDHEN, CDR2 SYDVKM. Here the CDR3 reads CASSASWARGNQPQHF. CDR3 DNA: TGTGCCAGCAGTGCCTCGTGGGCGAGGGGCAATCAGCCCCAGCATTTT.

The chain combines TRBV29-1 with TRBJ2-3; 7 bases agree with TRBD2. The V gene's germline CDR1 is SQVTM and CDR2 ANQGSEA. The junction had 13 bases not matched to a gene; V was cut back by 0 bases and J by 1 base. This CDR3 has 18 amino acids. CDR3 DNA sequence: TGCAGCGTTGAAGATCTCCGCTTACTAGCGCCCCGCACAGATACGCAGTATTTT. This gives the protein CSVEDLRLLAPRTDTQYF.

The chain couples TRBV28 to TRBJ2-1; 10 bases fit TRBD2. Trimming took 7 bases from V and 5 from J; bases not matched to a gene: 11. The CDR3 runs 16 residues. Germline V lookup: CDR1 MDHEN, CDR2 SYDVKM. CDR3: CASTIPRTSGHNEQFF. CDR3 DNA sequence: TGTGCCAGCACCATACCGAGGACTAGCGGACACAATGAGCAGTTCTTC.

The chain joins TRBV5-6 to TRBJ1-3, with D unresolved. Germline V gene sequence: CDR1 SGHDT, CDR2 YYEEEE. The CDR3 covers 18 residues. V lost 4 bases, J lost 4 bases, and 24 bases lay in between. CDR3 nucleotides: TGTGCCAGCAGCCCAAATATCGCGGGGTCTAAAAGGGGAAACACCATATATTTT. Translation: CASSPNIAGSKRGNTIYF.